The 19 T cell receptor beta chains listed next were all sequenced from one sample in a study of T cells after yellow fever vaccination. A single record per CDR3 protein comes from TCRdb applying MiXCR to the 5' RACE reads. The sample contains 300,000 to 400,000 distinct CDR3 sequences, roughly 6.2% of which appear only once. Specimen: PBMCs, collected 5 days after the yellow fever booster vaccination. Receptors were obtained from a man aged 25-45 years who received the YFV17D yellow fever vaccine.

This clonotype has only a few counts. This sequence joins TRBV5-1 and TRBJ2-1; D gene ambiguous. The CDR3 is 14 amino acids. V shed 0 bases and J shed 9 bases, with 13 bases lying between them. In germline, CDR1 is SGHRS, CDR2 YFSETQ. In DNA form, the CDR3 reads TGCGCCAGCAGCTTGGCCCCTGGCGAGAGTGAGCAGTTCTTC. Its translation: CASSLAPGESEQFF.

The chain joins TRBV4-3 to TRBJ1-4; D is possibly TRBD1 (5 bases). This CDR3 is built from 16 residues. V gave up 1 base and J gave up 5 bases, with 14 bases separating them. Germline V CDR1 and CDR2: LGHNA, YSLEER. CDR3 coding DNA: TGCGCCAGCAGCCAAGTCGGAGGGCAGGGAAATGAAAAACTGTTTTTT. The encoded protein is CASSQVGGQGNEKLFF.

The chain is built from TRBV6-2 or TRBV6-3 and TRBJ2-1, with D uncertain. The germline V gene encodes CDR1 MNHEY and CDR2 SVGEGT. Trimming took off 0 bases at V and 10 bases at J, with 10 bases between the two ends. The CDR3 has 13 residues. CDR3 DNA sequence: TGTGCCAGCAGTTACTCCCGTATGGGGGAGCAGTTCTTC. Translating it yields CASSYSRMGEQFF.

This clonotype was seen a handful of times. This chain uses TRBV12-3 or TRBV12-4 with TRBJ1-1; D call uncertain. This CDR3 has 15 amino acids. Trimming cost V 6 bases and J 1 base, with 15 bases left between them. The CDR3 nucleotides read TGTGCCAGCAGCCTCACCCCCACGGGGAACACTGAAGCTTTCTTT. It codes for CASSLTPTGNTEAFF.

This clonotype occurred many times. The rearrangement uses TRBV28 and TRBJ2-3; D might be TRBD1 (5 bases). This CDR3 spans 16 amino acids. The germline V gene has CDR1 MDHEN and CDR2 SYDVKM. V shed 2 bases and J shed 2 bases, with 14 bases lying between them. The CDR3 spells CASSLRGAGATDTQYF. The CDR3 DNA reads TGTGCCAGCAGTTTAAGGGGTGCTGGGGCCACAGATACGCAGTATTTT.

This clonotype appeared many times. The chain is built from TRBV19 and TRBJ2-7, with 8 bases aligning to TRBD2. CDR3 length: 15 amino acids. V shed 3 bases, J shed 2 bases, and the junction held 6 bases outside the gene matches. The germline V gene has CDR1 LNHDA and CDR2 SQIVND (reference sequence). The CDR3 DNA reads as TGTGCCAGTAGTATCGAAGCGGGAGCCCCCTACGAGCAGTACTTC. Protein sequence: CASSIEAGAPYEQYF.

The genes are TRBV20-1 and TRBJ2-1; D is possibly TRBD2 (5 bases). Per the germline V gene, CDR1 is DFQATT and CDR2 is SNEGSKA (reference sequence). Trimming stripped 4 bases from V and 7 bases from J, with 17 bases between. This CDR3 is built from 14 residues. CDR3 residues: CSATPTGNTNEQFF. The CDR3 region has the DNA TGCAGTGCTACCCCGACGGGAAACACTAATGAGCAGTTCTTC.

Ten or more counts support this clonotype. The rearrangement links TRBV7-2 to TRBJ2-7; D is undetermined. Germline V gene sequence: CDR1 SGHTA, CDR2 FQGNSA. The CDR3 covers 14 residues. V lost 7 bases to trimming and J lost 7 bases, with 20 bases between them. The CDR3 DNA sequence: TGTGCCAGCACACTGACTCGAACCTACGGGGAGCAGTACTTC. Translation gives CASTLTRTYGEQYF.

In this sample, this clonotype turned up many times. This chain uses TRBV18 with TRBJ2-1; 10 nucleotides agree with TRBD2. Germline lookup yields CDR1 KGHSH and CDR2 LQKENI. This CDR3 contains 16 residues. V trimming: 1 base; J trimming: 9 bases; junction bases outside the gene matches: 9. The CDR3 loop reads CASSPRASGSSGEQFF. The CDR3 DNA reads TGTGCCAGCTCACCACGCGCTAGCGGGAGCTCCGGTGAGCAGTTCTTC.

The sample holds a few counts of this clonotype. The chain combines TRBV5-1 with TRBJ2-6; D not resolved. The CDR3 runs 17 residues. Germline CDR1 is SGHRS and CDR2 is YFSETQ. V shed 2 bases and J shed 0 bases, with 12 bases lying between them. The CDR3: CASSLIPTGSGANVLTF. The CDR3 DNA is TGCGCCAGCAGCTTAATTCCTACTGGCTCTGGGGCCAACGTCCTGACTTTC.

This chain links TRBV12-3 or TRBV12-4 with TRBJ2-1, with no clear D. The length of the CDR3 is 13 residues. V was trimmed by 6 bases and J by 3 bases, leaving 9 bases between them. CDR3 nucleotide sequence: TGTGCCAGCAGAGGACGACGCTACAATGAGCAGTTCTTC. This gives the protein CASRGRRYNEQFF.

Many counts were recorded for this clonotype. The rearrangement joins TRBV6-2 or TRBV6-3 to TRBJ2-7; no clear D. The CDR3 is 16 amino acids. V was shortened by 2 bases and J by 3 bases, with 17 bases between the two germline ends. From germline, CDR1 is MNHEY and CDR2 SVGEGT. In nucleotides, the CDR3 is TGTGCCAGCAGTTACGACCTCACCACGGCGAACTACGAGCAGTACTTC. This sequence encodes CASSYDLTTANYEQYF.

This clonotype came up a few times. The chain recombines TRBV29-1 with TRBJ2-1; 10 positions match TRBD2. Per the germline V gene, CDR1 is SQVTM and CDR2 is ANQGSEA. The V and J ends lost 4 bases and 0 bases, in that order; junction bases with no gene match: 9. There are 17 residues in the CDR3. CDR3 nucleotides: TGCAGCGTTGTTAGGCTAGCGGGAGAGAGCTCCTACAATGAGCAGTTCTTC. Protein product: CSVVRLAGESSYNEQFF.

This clonotype was counted at least ten times. The chain links TRBV11-2 to TRBJ2-1; TRBD1 matches 10 bases. The CDR3 totals 13 residues. J gave up 4 bases and V 7 bases, and 1 base lay outside the gene matches. Germline assignment: CDR1 SGHAT and CDR2 FQNNGV. The CDR3 reads CASKGQGYNEQFF. Written as DNA, the CDR3 is TGTGCCAGCAAGGGACAGGGGTACAATGAGCAGTTCTTC.

In its sample, this clonotype was seen many times. The rearrangement joins TRBV4-3 to TRBJ2-3; TRBD2 matches 12 bases. V was pared by 3 bases and J by 5 bases, with 6 bases of the junction left unmatched. The CDR3 has 16 residues. Germline CDR1 is LGHNA and CDR2 is YSLEER. CDR3 in DNA: TGCGCCAGCAGCCACCGACTAGCGGGAGAGGTAGATACGCAGTATTTT. Encoded protein: CASSHRLAGEVDTQYF.

The gene calls are TRBV30 and TRBJ2-1; 8 bases map to TRBD2. CDR3 length equals 15 residues. CDR1 and CDR2 (germline): GTSNPN, SVGIG (reference sequence). V was pared by 5 bases and J by 5 bases, with 11 bases of the junction left unmatched. The CDR3 loop reads CAWAPGLGGDNEQFF. The CDR3 region has the DNA TGTGCCTGGGCTCCGGGACTAGGCGGCGACAATGAGCAGTTCTTC. Based on the CDR3 plus reference TRBV30 and TRBJ2-1, the full variable domain is SQTIHQWPATLVQPVGSPLSLECTVEGTSNPNLYWYRQAAGRGLQLLFYSVGIGQISSEVPQNLSASRPQDRQFILSSKKLLLSDSGFYLCAWAPGLGGDNEQFFGPGTRLTVL.

There are a few counts of this clonotype. This rearrangement joins TRBV30 to TRBJ2-2, with a weak D call TRBD1 (6 bases). This CDR3 spans 15 amino acids. Germline assignment: CDR1 GTSNPN and CDR2 SVGIG (reference sequence). Trimming pared 0 bases from V and 2 bases from J, leaving 10 bases between. CDR3 protein: CAWSVLGTNTGELFF. Here the CDR3 DNA reads TGTGCCTGGAGTGTACTGGGGACAAACACCGGGGAGCTGTTTTTT. The entire variable domain, with the rest obtained from reference TRBV30 and TRBJ2-2, is as follows: SQTIHQWPATLVQPVGSPLSLECTVEGTSNPNLYWYRQAAGRGLQLLFYSVGIGQISSEVPQNLSASRPQDRQFILSSKKLLLSDSGFYLCAWSVLGTNTGELFFGEGSRLTVL.

This clonotype was detected only a few times. The chain combines TRBV20-1 with TRBJ2-5, with TRBD2 identical over 10 bases. Looked up from germline, CDR1 is DFQATT and CDR2 is SNEGSKA (reference sequence). The CDR3 sequence is 13 residues long. Unmatched junction bases numbered 2, after V lost 3 bases and J lost 4 bases. DNA of the CDR3: TGCAGTGCTAGTCAGCGGGGGGGAGAGACCCAGTACTTC. It codes for CSASQRGGETQYF.

The gene calls are TRBV29-1 and TRBJ2-2; possibly TRBD2 for D (5 bases). Germline-derived CDR1 and CDR2 are SQVTM and ANQGSEA. V dropped 6 bases and J dropped 7 bases, with 9 bases sitting between them. The CDR3 consists of 11 residues. CDR3 DNA sequence: TGCAGCGTAGCGGTCATCGGGGAGCTGTTTTTT. It codes for CSVAVIGELFF.